This T cell receptor beta chain was recorded in a study of long-term antiretroviral therapy in people with HIV. General observations from the study: Clones showing expansion before ART dominated the repertoire at all time points. CDR3 lengths in HIV samples spanned a narrower range than controls.

The ends lost 5 bases at V and 5 bases at J; junction bases unmatched: 11. This CDR3 has 15 amino acids. Germline V lookup: CDR1 SNHLY, CDR2 FYNNEI. This clone was seen a single time. Antigen: not known. Prior to DNA extraction, the samples held about 0.95-10 million cryopreserved PBMC. Sequencing used immunoSEQ v3.0 at survey level. Assay used: immunoSEQ multiplex PCR; TCRdb lists only in-frame clones, some missing. This sample has more than 25,000 clones, with roughly 90% found just once. This TCR was sampled from a man aged 50 to 59 with HIV. V usage is TRBV2 and J usage is TRBJ2-5; 7 bases fit TRBD2. Here the sequenced sample was unsorted PBMCs, taken 2 years after starting antiretroviral therapy. The DNA for the CDR3 is TGTGCCAGCAGTCCCTCAGGTTCAGCGGGGGAGACCCAGTACTTC. It specifies CASSPSGSAGETQYF.